These 26 T cell receptor beta chains share one sample of origin, sequenced in a study of T cells in Graves' hyperthyroidism and ophthalmopathy. Amplification yielded TCR beta CDR3 regions, with RNA transcripts as the source. HTBI primers were used for first-round RT-PCR of the TCR CDR3. MiXCR was run by TCRdb on the multiplex PCR reads, yielding one entry per CDR3 protein. Among about 620,000 distinct CDR3 sequences listed, 15% to 20% were seen once. Sequencing was done on a sample of blood. The receptors derive from a woman in her twenties or thirties with Graves' hyperthyroidism.

The sample holds many counts of this clonotype. The gene calls are TRBV7-2 and TRBJ2-1, with TRBD2 matching over 7 bases. The CDR3 loop spans 17 amino acids. The V gene end was trimmed by 4 bases and the J gene end by 4 bases; junction bases not matched to a gene: 13. CDR1 SGHTA and CDR2 FQGNSA come from the germline V gene. CDR3: CASSSRSGALGYNEQFF. CDR3 nucleotide sequence: TGTGCCAGCAGCTCTAGGAGCGGGGCTTTAGGATACAATGAGCAGTTCTTC.

The chain is built from TRBV3-1 and TRBJ2-7; TRBD2 aligns across 11 bases. The V and J ends lost 4 bases and 2 bases, in that order; junction bases with no gene match: 7. The CDR3 contains 16 residues. Per the germline V gene, CDR1 is LGHDT and CDR2 is YNNKEL (reference sequence). CDR3 coding DNA: TGTGCCAGCAGCCGCCGTCTAGCGGGAGGCCCCTACGAGCAGTACTTC. This gives the protein CASSRRLAGGPYEQYF.

The chain couples TRBV12-3 or TRBV12-4 to TRBJ2-3, with 9 bases identical to TRBD1. The length of the CDR3 is 15 residues. V was clipped by 4 bases and J by 1 base; unmatched bases: 3. The CDR3 DNA is TGTGCCAGCAGTTCGTGGACAGGGGGCACAGATACGCAGTATTTT. Amino acid sequence: CASSSWTGGTDTQYF.

This clonotype was detected ten times or more. V gene TRBV12-3 or TRBV12-4 combines with J gene TRBJ2-7; no clear D. The V end was cut by 7 bases, the J end by 3 bases, with 28 bases between. The CDR3 loop spans 18 amino acids. The CDR3 spells CASTTTLPGFPYYYEQYF. The CDR3 DNA follows: TGTGCCAGCACTACAACCCTCCCGGGCTTTCCATACTACTACGAGCAGTACTTC.

This chain joins TRBV2 and TRBJ2-7; TRBD2 matches at 14 bases. Germline V gives CDR1 SNHLY, CDR2 FYNNEI. This CDR3 region has 18 residues. V gave up 3 bases and J gave up 2 bases; unmatched junction bases: 9. CDR3 sequence reads: CASSETSGRAKVTYEQYF. The CDR3 DNA is TGTGCCAGCAGTGAGACTAGCGGGAGGGCCAAGGTAACCTACGAGCAGTACTTC. Looking up the rest from reference TRBV2 and TRBJ2-7 gives the full variable domain: EPEVTQTPSHQVTQMGQEVILRCVPISNHLYFYWYRQILGQKVEFLVSFYNNEISEKSEIFDDQFSVERPDGSNFTLKIRSTKLEDSAMYFCASSETSGRAKVTYEQYFGPGTRLTVT.

This clonotype was counted between two and nine times. The V call is TRBV6-1, the J call TRBJ1-2; D not resolved. The CDR3 length is 15 residues. V was cut by 5 bases and J by 4 bases, with 17 bases left in between. In germline, CDR1 is MNHNS, CDR2 SASEGT. The CDR3 sequence: CASSKSPLSTYGYTF. CDR3 in DNA: TGTGCCAGCAGTAAAAGTCCGTTGTCGACCTATGGCTACACCTTC.

J is TRBJ2-7 and V is TRBV6-2 or TRBV6-3; 9 nucleotides agree with TRBD2. Germline V gene data show CDR1 as MNHEY and CDR2 as SVGEGT. This CDR3 has 16 residues. The junction had 11 bases not matched to a gene; V was cut back by 8 bases and J by 0 bases. The DNA for the CDR3 is TGTGCCAGCCGACGGACTAGCGCTCGGAGCTCCTACGAGCAGTACTTC. Residues: CASRRTSARSSYEQYF.

The genes are TRBV5-6 and TRBJ2-2; TRBD1 aligns across 9 bases. CDR1 is SGHDT, CDR2 YYEEEE, per germline. After removal of 4 bases from V and 7 bases from J, the junction contained 11 bases not matched to a gene. CDR3 length equals 16 residues. The chain's CDR3 is CASSTPGQGTVGELFF. The CDR3 bases are TGTGCCAGCAGCACGCCGGGACAGGGTACGGTCGGGGAGCTGTTTTTT. The full variable domain, in which reference TRBV5-6 and TRBJ2-2 provide the parts outside the CDR3, is DAGVTQSPTHLIKTRGQQVTLRCSPKSGHDTVSWYQQALGQGPQFIFQYYEEEERQRGNFPDRFSGHQFPNYSSELNVNALLLGDSALYLCASSTPGQGTVGELFFGEGSRLTVL.

This clonotype was seen ten or more times. The chain links TRBV30 to TRBJ2-7; D is possibly TRBD1 or TRBD2 (5 bases each). Germline CDR1 and CDR2: GTSNPN and SVGIG (reference sequence). CDR3 size: 13 residues. The V gene lost 7 bases and the J gene lost 0 bases, with 13 bases spanning the gap. The chain's CDR3 is CAYERGNSYEQYF. CDR3 coding DNA: TGTGCCTATGAGAGGGGAAACTCCTACGAGCAGTACTTC.

This clonotype was counted only a few times. The rearrangement uses TRBV5-1 and TRBJ2-1, with TRBD2 identical over 13 bases. In germline, CDR1 is SGHRS, CDR2 YFSETQ. Trimming took 2 bases from V and 8 from J; bases not matched to a gene: 7. This CDR3 comprises 16 residues. CDR3 residues: CASSLGGTSGIYEQFF. The CDR3 region has the DNA TGCGCCAGCAGCTTAGGGGGGACTAGCGGGATCTATGAGCAGTTCTTC.

This clonotype has a count of ten or more. The chain joins TRBV6-1 to TRBJ1-1; 9 positions match TRBD1. Germline trimming cut 8 bases from V and 3 bases from J; bases unmatched to any gene: 7. Germline-derived CDR1 and CDR2 are MNHNS and SASEGT. The CDR3 covers 14 residues. The CDR3 bases are TGTGCCAGCCTTCGGGACAGGGAGGACACTGAAGCTTTCTTT. This translates into CASLRDREDTEAFF.

There are many counts of this clonotype. V is TRBV11-2 and J is TRBJ2-7; D tentatively reads TRBD1 or TRBD2 (5 bases each). This CDR3 comprises 13 residues. Between the trimmed V and J ends, which lost 5 bases and 5 bases, there was a span of 13 bases. Germline CDR1 reads SGHAT; CDR2 reads FQNNGV. The CDR3 region is CASSPPMGDEQYF. The DNA for the CDR3 is TGTGCCAGCAGCCCCCCGATGGGGGACGAGCAGTACTTC. The full variable domain, its missing parts supplied by reference TRBV11-2 and TRBJ2-7, is EAGVAQSPRYKIIEKRQSVAFWCNPISGHATLYWYQQILGQGPKLLIQFQNNGVVDDSQLPKDRFSAERLKGVDSTLKIQPAKLEDSAVYLCASSPPMGDEQYFGPGTRLTVT.

This clonotype came up a few times. The rearrangement links TRBV4-3 to TRBJ1-1; a weak D match, TRBD1 (5 bases). The CDR3 length is 13 residues. Germline lookup yields CDR1 LGHNA and CDR2 YSLEER. Trimming took off 0 bases at V and 6 bases at J, with 8 bases between the two ends. This CDR3 is CASSQDSRAEAFF. CDR3 coding DNA: TGCGCCAGCAGCCAAGATTCCAGGGCTGAAGCTTTCTTT.

The sample holds many counts of this clonotype. The genes are TRBV19 and TRBJ1-1, with 7 bases matching TRBD1. Per the germline V gene, CDR1 is LNHDA and CDR2 is SQIVND (reference sequence). J was trimmed by 4 bases and V by 7 bases; bases with no gene match: 6. This CDR3 region has 13 residues. The CDR3 nucleotides read TGTGCCAGTAAATTTCAGGGGGGCACTGAAGCTTTCTTT. This encodes CASKFQGGTEAFF.

This clonotype was observed a handful of times. This CDR3 reads CATSVGTGQETQYF. CDR3 sequence (DNA): TGTGCCACCAGTGTTGGGACGGGCCAAGAGACCCAGTACTTC. The chain couples TRBV24-1 to TRBJ2-5; D may match TRBD1 or TRBD2 (5 bases each). CDR1 KGHDR and CDR2 SFDVKD come from the germline V gene. The CDR3 covers 14 residues. Between the trimmed V and J ends, which lost 5 bases and 1 base, there was a span of 10 bases.

This clonotype was seen many times. The J gene is TRBJ2-1, the V gene TRBV29-1; D could derive from TRBD1 or TRBD2 (5 bases each). Trimming took off 0 bases at V and 4 bases at J, with 16 bases between the two ends. In germline, CDR1 is SQVTM, CDR2 ANQGSEA. The CDR3 length is 16 residues. DNA for the CDR3: TGCAGCGTTGAAGATAAATCGGGGCCCCCATACAATGAGCAGTTCTTC. Protein sequence: CSVEDKSGPPYNEQFF.

V usage is TRBV19 and J usage is TRBJ2-3, with D tentatively TRBD2 (6 bases). This CDR3 has 13 amino acids. CDR1 and CDR2 from the germline V gene are LNHDA and SQIVND (reference sequence). Trimming shortened V by 4 bases and J by 4 bases, and 9 bases separated the two germline ends. The CDR3 nucleotides read TGTGCCAGTAGTAGCGGGAAGGCAGATACGCAGTATTTT. Protein: CASSSGKADTQYF.

The chain has TRBV25-1 and TRBJ2-5; D possibly corresponds to TRBD2 (6 bases). V was cut by 2 bases and J by 5 bases, with 15 bases left in between. The CDR3 extends over 15 amino acids. The germline V gene encodes CDR1 MGHDK and CDR2 SYGVNS. CDR3 sequence reads: CASSEPFVEGETQYF. In nucleotides, the CDR3 is TGTGCCAGCAGTGAACCCTTTGTGGAGGGGGAGACCCAGTACTTC. The whole variable domain, remainder taken from reference TRBV25-1 and TRBJ2-5, is EADIYQTPRYLVIGTGKKITLECSQTMGHDKMYWYQQDPGMELHLIHYSYGVNSTEKGDLSSESTVSRIRTEHFPLTLESARPSHTSQYLCASSEPFVEGETQYFGPGTRLLVL.

This clonotype was counted between two and nine times. The gene calls are TRBV6-2 or TRBV6-3 and TRBJ2-7, with 7 bases matching TRBD2. The ends lost 6 bases at V and 6 bases at J; junction bases unmatched: 8. Germline-derived CDR1 and CDR2 are MNHEY and SVGEGT. The CDR3 is 13 residues long. The CDR3 region has the DNA TGTGCCAGCAGCGGACTAGAGGCGGGCGAGCAGTACTTC. Translated, it gives CASSGLEAGEQYF.

Many counts were recorded for this clonotype. The rearrangement joins TRBV5-1 to TRBJ1-2; 7 nucleotides match TRBD1. The CDR3 sequence is 17 residues long. Losses at the gene ends were 4 bases for V and 2 bases for J; bases not matched to a gene: 14. Germline V gene sequence: CDR1 SGHRS, CDR2 YFSETQ. CDR3 nucleotide sequence: TGCGCCAGCAGCCCAGAACCGGAGGGGGCCGACAACTATGGCTACACCTTC. It is translated as CASSPEPEGADNYGYTF.

The V call is TRBV20-1, the J call TRBJ2-7, with unresolved D. The CDR3 sequence is 13 residues long. The ends were cut back, 3 bases at V and 0 bases at J, with 9 bases in the middle. Per germline, CDR1 DFQATT and CDR2 SNEGSKA (reference sequence). CDR3 nucleotide sequence: TGCAGTGCTAGGTGGCAGAGCTCCTACGAGCAGTACTTC. This gives the protein CSARWQSSYEQYF.

The rearrangement links TRBV10-3 to TRBJ2-3; TRBD1 might be the D (6 bases). Trimming pared 2 bases from V and 0 bases from J, leaving 9 bases between. Germline loops: CDR1 ENHRY, CDR2 SYGVKD. CDR3 length equals 15 residues. The CDR3 DNA sequence: TGTGCCATCAGTGAGCCGGGACACAGCACAGATACGCAGTATTTT. The encoded protein is CAISEPGHSTDTQYF.

This clonotype occurred many times. The chain employs TRBV10-3 and TRBJ1-1; TRBD1 agrees at 9 bases. CDR3 size: 14 residues. The germline V gene has CDR1 ENHRY and CDR2 SYGVKD. V lost 6 bases and J lost 4; bases outside the gene matches: 6. CDR3: CAIRRDREGTEAFF. The CDR3 DNA follows: TGTGCCATCAGAAGGGACAGGGAAGGCACTGAAGCTTTCTTT.

This clonotype was detected a few times. V usage is TRBV13 and J usage is TRBJ2-1, with D possibly being TRBD2 (6 bases). Between the trimmed V and J ends, which lost 2 bases and 5 bases, there was a span of 16 bases. Germline V gene data show CDR1 as PRHDT and CDR2 as FYEKMQ (reference sequence). This CDR3 comprises 16 residues. CDR3 sequence: CASSLMLAAVNNEQFF. In DNA, the CDR3 is TGTGCCAGCAGCTTAATGTTAGCGGCTGTAAACAATGAGCAGTTCTTC.

CDR3 DNA sequence: TGTGCCAGCAGAAGACAGGGTGGTTTCCGTACCCAGTACTTC. Its translation: CASRRQGGFRTQYF. The chain combines TRBV6-1 with TRBJ2-5; 7 bases align to TRBD1. CDR3 size: 14 residues. Trimming removed 6 bases from V and 8 bases from J; junction bases left unmatched: 12. Germline V gives CDR1 MNHNS, CDR2 SASEGT.

This clonotype has a handful of counts. The gene calls are TRBV11-1 and TRBJ2-7, with 9 bases lining up with TRBD1. V lost 7 bases, J lost 4 bases, and 8 bases stayed unmatched. From germline, CDR1 is SGHAT and CDR2 FQDESV (reference sequence). The CDR3 has 14 amino acids. CDR3 residues: CASNPGQGTYEQYF. The CDR3 bases are TGTGCCAGCAACCCGGGACAGGGAACGTACGAGCAGTACTTC. Supplemented by reference TRBV11-1 and TRBJ2-7, the full variable domain reads EAEVAQSPRYKITEKSQAVAFWCDPISGHATLYWYRQILGQGPELLVQFQDESVVDDSQLPKDRFSAERLKGVDSTLKIQPAELGDSAMYLCASNPGQGTYEQYFGPGTRLTVT.